The TCR beta chain described here comes from a study of OX40 agonist ivuxolimab in advanced cancers. Overall study: Dose-escalation subjects each had hepatocellular carcinoma, melanoma, renal cell or head and neck cancer. General study findings and limits: Clonal expansion was seen in CD4+ and CD8+ blood T cells by week 6 at 0.1 to 3.0 mg/kg.

The data were produced by immunoSEQ multiplex PCR, yet TCRdb's version contains in-frame clones alone and is incomplete. The table shows 30,000 to 40,000 clones, with roughly 80% occurring only once. Autoimmune disease history or systemic immunosuppression barred patients. This clone has a single count. Its specificity is unknown. The specimen comprised CD4+ or CD8+ T cells sorted from blood, sampled in a trial of the OX40 agonist ivuxolimab. The source of this sequence is an adult with an advanced solid tumor such as melanoma, head and neck, liver or kidney cancer.

The CDR3 DNA sequence: TGTGCCAGCTCATCGGACAGGGGAATTGGTACTGAAGCTTTCTTT. This codes for CASSSDRGIGTEAFF. This chain joins TRBV18 and TRBJ1-1, with 9 bases aligning to TRBD1. The CDR3 runs to 15 residues. CDR1 and CDR2 from the germline V gene are KGHSH and LQKENI. V lost 5 bases, J lost 5 bases, and 9 bases stayed unmatched.